The rows below give T cell receptor beta chains drawn from one sample of a study of cytomegalovirus exposure and HLA in healthy donors. Libraries were prepared by immunoSEQ multiplex PCR; TCRdb keeps only in-frame clonotypes and omits some of them. The sample records over 120,000 clones, roughly 78% being singletons. Sequencing input: PBMCs. All receptors derive from a female donor in good health and CMV-seronegative. The CDR3 runs from the conserved cysteine through the conserved F or W. D genes are given only for firm matches. Expanded clones are given a class, and other clones once, few, many or no size at all.

size,J,V,D,DNA,CDR3
.,TRBJ2-3,TRBV5-1,.,TGCGCCAGCAGCTTGGAATGGGGGGGCACAGATACGCAGTATTTT,CASSLEWGGTDTQYF
.,TRBJ2-1,TRBV27,.,TGTGCCAGCAGTTTAATCTCGGGGTCCTACAATGAGCAGTTCTTC,CASSLISGSYNEQFF
.,TRBJ2-2,TRBV7-2,.,TGTGCCAGCAGCATTAAGGCCCTTGACAGACCCGGGGAGCTGTTTTTT,CASSIKALDRPGELFF
.,TRBJ2-7,TRBV28,TRBD2,TGTGCCAGCAGTACTGCCCTAGCGGCACTCTCCTACGAGCAGTACTTC,CASSTALAALSYEQYF
once,TRBJ1-1,TRBV6-6,TRBD1,TGTGCCAGCAGTTCCGCCGGGACAGGGAACAAAGCTTTCTTT,CASSSAGTGNKAFF
few,TRBJ1-1,TRBV5-1,.,TGCGCCAGCAGCCGGGAGGGGTTGGGCACTGAAGCTTTCTTT,CASSREGLGTEAFF
.,TRBJ2-1,TRBV7-8,TRBD2,TGTGCCAGCTTGTACGGCGGGGGGAGCTCCTACAATGAGCAGTTCTTC,CASLYGGGSSYNEQFF
.,TRBJ1-2,TRBV27,.,TGTGCCAGCAGTTTTAACTTTGGCTATGGCTACACCTTC,CASSFNFGYGYTF
.,TRBJ1-2,TRBV7-9,TRBD1,TGTGCCAGCAGCTTAGACAGGGGGCATGGTGGCTACACCTTC,CASSLDRGHGGYTF
.,TRBJ2-1,TRBV6-1,TRBD2,TGTGCCAGCAGTGAATCACCAGCGGGAAGAAATGAGCAGTTCTTC,CASSESPAGRNEQFF
.,TRBJ1-2,TRBV2,TRBD1,TGTGCCTCCGGGACAGGGGGAATATATGGCTACACCTTC,CASGTGGIYGYTF
.,TRBJ1-1,TRBV7-9,.,TGTGCCAGCAGCTTAGGACAGCTGAACACTGAAGCTTTCTTT,CASSLGQLNTEAFF
.,TRBJ1-3,TRBV6-6,.,TGTGCCAGCAGTTACCAGGTGACGGGAAACACCATATATTTT,CASSYQVTGNTIYF
.,TRBJ2-7,TRBV27,.,TGTGCCAGCAGTTCCCCCGCCTACGAGCAGTACTTC,CASSSPAYEQYF
.,TRBJ1-1,TRBV29-1,.,TGCAGCGTGGGGCCAAGCCATGAAGCTTTCTTT,CSVGPSHEAFF
once,TRBJ2-7,TRBV9,.,TGTGCCAGCAGCCCCCCCGGTGGTCCTTACGAGCAGTACTTC,CASSPPGGPYEQYF
.,TRBJ2-7,TRBV4-1,.,TGCGCCAGCAGCCAGCCTGGTGGAGCCTACGAGCAGTACTTC,CASSQPGGAYEQYF
.,TRBJ2-1,TRBV30,.,TGTGCCTGGAGCATCGGGGGACCGGGGTCATACAATGAGCAGTTCTTC,CAWSIGGPGSYNEQFF
.,TRBJ2-2,TRBV28,TRBD1,TGTGCCAGCAGTTCCTTGCGGGGACAGGGAGGGTCCACCGGGGAGCTGTTTTTT,CASSSLRGQGGSTGELFF
.,TRBJ1-2,TRBV6-5,TRBD1,TGTGCCAGCAGTTACTGGGGACAGGGAACGTCCTATGGCTACACCTTC,CASSYWGQGTSYGYTF
few,TRBJ1-4,TRBV7-2,TRBD1,TGTGCCAGCAGCTTCAGGACAGGGCTTCGTGAAAAACTGTTTTTT,CASSFRTGLREKLFF